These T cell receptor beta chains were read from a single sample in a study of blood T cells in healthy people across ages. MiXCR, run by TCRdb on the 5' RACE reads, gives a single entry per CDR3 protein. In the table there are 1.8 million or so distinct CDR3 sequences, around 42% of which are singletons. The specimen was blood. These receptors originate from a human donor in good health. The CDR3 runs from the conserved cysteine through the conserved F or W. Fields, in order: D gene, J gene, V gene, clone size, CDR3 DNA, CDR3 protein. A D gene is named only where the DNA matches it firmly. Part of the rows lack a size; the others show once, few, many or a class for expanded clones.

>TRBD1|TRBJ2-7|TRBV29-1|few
TGCAGCGTCCTTAACGGGACAGATTCCTACGAGCAGTACTTC
CSVLNGTDSYEQYF
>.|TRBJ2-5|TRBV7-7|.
TGTGCCAGCAGCTTAGAACAGGGAAGCCAAGAGACCCAGTACTTC
CASSLEQGSQETQYF
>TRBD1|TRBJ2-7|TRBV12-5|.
TGTGCTAGTGGTCCCGACCCAAACAGGGGGAATGAGCAGTACTTC
CASGPDPNRGNEQYF
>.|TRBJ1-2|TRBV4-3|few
TGCGCCAGCAGCCAAGACTCTGGCAGGAGAAGCTACACCTTC
CASSQDSGRRSYTF
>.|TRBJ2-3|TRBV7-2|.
TGTGCCCGCAGCTTAGAGGGTACAGATACGCAGTATTTT
CARSLEGTDTQYF
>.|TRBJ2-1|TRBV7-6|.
TGTGCCAGCAGCCGAGTAGACCCGGGGATTGGCACTGAGCAGTTCTTC
CASSRVDPGIGTEQFF
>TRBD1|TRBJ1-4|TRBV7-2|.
TGTGCCAGCAGCTTAGGGGACAGGACTAATGAAAAACGGTTTTTT
CASSLGDRTNEKRFF
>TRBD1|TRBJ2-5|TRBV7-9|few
TGTGCCAGCAGCTTTGTGACCCGACAGGGCGGGCGAGAGACCCAGTACTTC
CASSFVTRQGGRETQYF
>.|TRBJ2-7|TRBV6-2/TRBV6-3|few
TGTGCCAGCAGTTACATGAGCCTTCTCTACGAGCAGTACTTC
CASSYMSLLYEQYF
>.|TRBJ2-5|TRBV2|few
TGTGCCAGCAGTCTTGTATTCACAGGGCAGGAGACCCAGTACTTC
CASSLVFTGQETQYF
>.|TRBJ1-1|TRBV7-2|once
TGTACCAGCAGCCTTAACAGAGACACTGAAGCTTTCTTT
CTSSLNRDTEAFF
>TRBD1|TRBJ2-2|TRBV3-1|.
TGTGCCAGCAGCCATAGGTCAGGGGGCGTAAGAACCGGGGAGCTGTTTTTT
CASSHRSGGVRTGELFF
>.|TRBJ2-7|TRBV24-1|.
TGTGCCACCAGTGACCTTCAACACAGCTCCTACAATGAGCAGTACTTC
CATSDLQHSSYNEQYF
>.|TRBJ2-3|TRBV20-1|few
TGCAGTTCTTTGAGAGATACGCAGTATTTT
CSSLRDTQYF
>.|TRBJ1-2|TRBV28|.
TGTGCCAGCAGTTTCCAGGGGCAGGACTATGGCTACACCTTC
CASSFQGQDYGYTF
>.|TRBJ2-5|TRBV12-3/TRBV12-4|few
TGTGCCAGCAGTCCCTTTACGTGGTCTAGCGTACAAGAGACCCAGTACTTC
CASSPFTWSSVQETQYF
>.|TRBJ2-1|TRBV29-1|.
TGCAGCGTTGAAGATAGGAATCTCAATGAGCAGTTCTTC
CSVEDRNLNEQFF
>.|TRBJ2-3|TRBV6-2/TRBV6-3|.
TGTGCCAGCAGTCAGAACAGGGTTGATACGCAGTATTTT
CASSQNRVDTQYF
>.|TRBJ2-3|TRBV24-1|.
TGTGCCACCAGTGATGTACCACCACACGGCGCGCAGTATTTT
CATSDVPPHGAQYF
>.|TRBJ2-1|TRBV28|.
TGTGCCACCCGGGACTCTCATGAGCAGTTCTTC
CATRDSHEQFF
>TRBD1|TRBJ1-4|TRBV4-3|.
TGCGCCAGCAGCCAAGCACAGGGGGCTCGTGAAAAACTGTTTTTT
CASSQAQGAREKLFF
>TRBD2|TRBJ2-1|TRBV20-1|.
TGCAGTGCTAGAGGGCTAGCGGAGAAGCAGTTCTTC
CSARGLAEKQFF
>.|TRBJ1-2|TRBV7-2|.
TGTGCCGGCAGCTTAGGGGACGGCCGCTATGGCTACACCTTC
CAGSLGDGRYGYTF
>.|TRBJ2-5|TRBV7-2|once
TGTGCCAGCACTAGGGTAGGAGGTGAGACCCAGTACTTC
CASTRVGGETQYF
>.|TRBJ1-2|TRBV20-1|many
TGCAGTGCTAGAGGGTCGGAGGCCTATGGCTACACCTTC
CSARGSEAYGYTF
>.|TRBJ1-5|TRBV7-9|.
TGTGCCAGCAGCATCGGACAGATCAATCAGCCCCAGCATTTT
CASSIGQINQPQHF
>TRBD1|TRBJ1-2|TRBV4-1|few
TGCGCCAGCAGCCAAGAATCGTCGACAGGGTTGGGCTACACCTTC
CASSQESSTGLGYTF
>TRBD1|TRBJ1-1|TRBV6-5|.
TGTGCCAGCAGTTACTCGGGGACAGGGAGGATGAACACTGAAGCTTTCTTT
CASSYSGTGRMNTEAFF
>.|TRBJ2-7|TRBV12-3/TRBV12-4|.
TGTGCCAGCAGCCCCCTTCCGGGGGACTCCTGCGAGCAGTACTTC
CASSPLPGDSCEQYF
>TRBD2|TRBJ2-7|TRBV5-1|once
TGCGCCACCAAAGGACTAGCGGGAGACTACGAGCAGTACTTC
CATKGLAGDYEQYF
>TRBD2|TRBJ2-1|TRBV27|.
TGTGCCAGCAGCCGGGGGGGGTATATGAATGAGCAGTTCTTC
CASSRGGYMNEQFF
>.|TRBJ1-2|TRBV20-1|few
TGCAGTGCTATTCAGGGTTATGGCTACACCTTC
CSAIQGYGYTF
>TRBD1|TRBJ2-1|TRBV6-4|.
TGTGCCAGTAGTCGAGGACAGGGGCCGCGTGAGCAGTTCTTC
CASSRGQGPREQFF
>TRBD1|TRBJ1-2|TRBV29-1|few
TGCAGCACCCCAAACCTAGGGGGCTCCTATGGCTACACCTTC
CSTPNLGGSYGYTF
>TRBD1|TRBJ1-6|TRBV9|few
TGTGCCAGCAGCGGCGGACAGGCGAGAGGTTCACCCCTCCACTTT
CASSGGQARGSPLHF
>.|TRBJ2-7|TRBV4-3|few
TGCGCCAGCAGCCAAGCGGTGGCGGATCCCTCCTACGAGCAGTACTTC
CASSQAVADPSYEQYF
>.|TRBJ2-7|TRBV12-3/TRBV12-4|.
TGTGCCAGCAGTTCCGGCCCCGACGAGCAGTACTTC
CASSSGPDEQYF
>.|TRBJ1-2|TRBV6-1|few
TGTGCCAGCAATACCTGGCAAGGCCCGCTCGGGGCTGGCTACACCTTC
CASNTWQGPLGAGYTF
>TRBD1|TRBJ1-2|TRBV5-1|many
TGCGCCAGCAGCTTGTCAGGGGGAGCTAACTATGGCTACACCTTC
CASSLSGGANYGYTF
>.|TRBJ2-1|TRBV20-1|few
TGCAGTGCTAATGTGGGGGGCGCTGGGAATGAGCAGTTCTTC
CSANVGGAGNEQFF
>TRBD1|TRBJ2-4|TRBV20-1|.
TGCAGTGCTAGAGAGCTCCGGGACAGAGTAGCCAAAAACATTCAGTACTTC
CSARELRDRVAKNIQYF
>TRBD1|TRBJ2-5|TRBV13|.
TGTGCCAGCAGCCGACAGGGGCTTTACGAGACCCAGTACTTC
CASSRQGLYETQYF
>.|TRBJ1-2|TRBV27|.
TGTGCCAGCAGTTTGCGCGGCTCAGGGCGGTATGGCTACACCTTC
CASSLRGSGRYGYTF
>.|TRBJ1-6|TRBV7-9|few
TGTGCCAGCAGCCGCGGACAACCCTATAATTCACCCCTCCACTTT
CASSRGQPYNSPLHF
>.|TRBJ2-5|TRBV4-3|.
TGCGCCAGCAGCCAAGATCCGGCGGGTAGGGAGACCCAGTACTTC
CASSQDPAGRETQYF
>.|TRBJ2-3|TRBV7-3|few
TGTGCCAGCAGCCCCCAAACCCGGGCAGATACGCAGTATTTT
CASSPQTRADTQYF
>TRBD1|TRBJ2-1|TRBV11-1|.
TGTGCCAGCAGCGCCGACAGGGGACGCTTGAATGAGCAGTTCTTC
CASSADRGRLNEQFF
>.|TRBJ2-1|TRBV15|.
TGTGCCACCAGCAGAGATACTATCGGGTCAGAAGAGTACAATGAGCAGTTCTTC
CATSRDTIGSEEYNEQFF
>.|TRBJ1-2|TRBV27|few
TGTGCCAGCAGTTTTCGACAGAATTATGGCTACACCTTC
CASSFRQNYGYTF
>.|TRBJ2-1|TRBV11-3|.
TGTGCCAGCAGCTTAGCAATAGGGGGGGGTCAGGAGCAGTTCTTC
CASSLAIGGGQEQFF